The clone carrying this TCR beta chain was detected only a few times. These data originate in a study of metastatic and nonmetastatic thyroid tumors. Using MiXCR, TCRdb reanalyzed the PCR reads. The sample has approximately 9,000 clones, under 40% seen once. No patient received treatment before thyroid surgery. The CDR3 sequence is 12 residues long. Germline V gene sequence: CDR1 SQVTM, CDR2 ANQGSEA. V gave up 8 bases and J gave up 9 bases; unmatched junction bases: 10. The source of this sequence is a female donor with papillary thyroid cancer or a benign thyroid nodule (not recorded which). Some clones in this sample may be carry-over from other donors' samples. The sequencing input was adjacent normal tissue. V usage is TRBV29-1 and J usage is TRBJ2-1; TRBD2 matches 7 bases. Here the CDR3 DNA reads TGCAGCATACTTGGGAGGGCCGGTGAGCAGTTCTTC. Its translation is CSILGRAGEQFF.